Listed below are T cell receptor beta chains from one sample, sequenced in a study of graft-versus-host responses after intestinal transplantation. Here immunoSEQ multiplex PCR was the method, and the copy in TCRdb shows in-frame clones only, minus some. The sample consists of roughly 80,000 clones, roughly 84% of them appearing once. Their antigen targets remain unknown. The material was unstimulated CD8+ T cells sorted from spleen or lymph node cells, obtained before transplant. Receptor source: a human donor who was the organ donor for an intestinal transplant. Each CDR3 is given with its conserved first and last residue. A D gene is named only where the DNA matches it firmly. Size is stated for part of the rows, as once, few or many counts, or as a class when the clone is expanded.

>TRBJ1-2|TRBV28|.|.
CASSLSHNFEGYTF
TGTGCCAGCAGTTTATCTCATAACTTTGAGGGCTACACCTTC
>TRBJ2-5|TRBV2|.|.
CASKSGLQAGRTQYF
TGTGCCAGCAAAAGCGGACTGCAAGCAGGACGGACCCAGTACTTC
>TRBJ1-1|TRBV4-1|.|.
CASSQDVVDTEAFF
TGCGCCAGCAGCCAAGATGTGGTGGACACTGAAGCTTTCTTT
>TRBJ1-5|TRBV7-9|once|.
CASSLGQAPQAQHF
TGTGCCAGCAGCTTAGGTCAAGCCCCTCAGGCCCAGCATTTT
>TRBJ1-1|TRBV28|.|.
CASSPGIVLNTEAFF
TGTGCCAGCAGTCCAGGGATTGTGCTGAACACTGAAGCTTTCTTT
>TRBJ2-2|TRBV28|.|TRBD1
CASSPPGTASNTGELFF
TGTGCCAGCAGCCCTCCCGGGACAGCCAGCAACACCGGGGAGCTGTTTTTT
>TRBJ1-2|TRBV6-5|.|TRBD1
CANRGTGGF
TGTGCCAATCGGGGGACAGGGGGCTTC
>TRBJ1-2|TRBV19|.|.
CASTPGQLPLYYGYTF
TGTGCCAGTACCCCTGGCCAGCTACCACTTTACTATGGCTACACCTTC
>TRBJ2-7|TRBV27|few|.
CASSSYGAYYEQYF
TGTGCCAGCAGTTCTTACGGGGCTTACTACGAGCAGTACTTC
>TRBJ2-1|TRBV28|.|.
CASRPGTVLYNEQFF
TGTGCCAGCAGACCCGGGACGGTATTATACAATGAGCAGTTCTTC
>TRBJ1-6|TRBV11-3|few|.
CASSLESRDYNSPLHF
TGTGCCAGCAGCTTAGAAAGTAGGGACTATAATTCACCCCTCCACTTT
>TRBJ2-6|TRBV5-6|.|.
CASSLLGSILTF
TGTGCCAGCAGCTTGTTGGGCTCTATCCTGACTTTC
>TRBJ2-1|TRBV28|.|.
CASSLDAGYNEQFF
TGTGCCAGCAGTTTAGACGCCGGATACAATGAGCAGTTCTTC
>TRBJ2-7|TRBV4-1|.|.
CASSQEPATYEQYF
TGCGCCAGCAGCCAAGAGCCTGCTACCTACGAGCAGTACTTC
>TRBJ2-2|TRBV29-1|.|.
CSVEDLRGNTGELFF
TGCAGCGTTGAAGATTTGCGCGGGAACACCGGGGAGCTGTTTTTT
>TRBJ2-5|TRBV5-5|.|.
CASSDEVSETQYF
TGTGCCAGCAGCGACGAGGTCAGCGAGACCCAGTACTTC
>TRBJ2-7|TRBV6-5|.|.
CASSSIKYGASYEQYF
TGTGCCAGCAGTTCCATCAAATACGGTGCCTCCTACGAGCAGTACTTC
>TRBJ2-1|TRBV4-1|.|.
CASSHRPGGAVYNEQFF
TGCGCCAGCAGCCATCGACCTGGCGGGGCCGTTTACAATGAGCAGTTCTTC
>TRBJ2-4|TRBV9|.|.
CASSVESLRGRAKNIQYF
TGTGCCAGCAGCGTAGAATCCCTCCGGGGGCGAGCCAAAAACATTCAGTACTTC
>TRBJ2-3|TRBV7-3|.|TRBD2
CASSLTGTSGGLGTDTQYF
TGTGCCAGCAGCTTAACCGGCACTAGCGGGGGCCTCGGGACAGATACGCAGTATTTT
>TRBJ1-5|TRBV11-2|.|TRBD1
CASRLDRGLSSNQPQHF
TGTGCCAGCAGATTGGACAGGGGGCTTAGTAGCAATCAGCCCCAGCATTTT
>TRBJ1-2|TRBV7-9|.|.
CASSHGEGYYGYTF
TGTGCCAGCAGCCACGGGGAAGGCTACTATGGCTACACCTTC
>TRBJ1-1|TRBV18|.|.
CASSLMNTEAFF
TGTGCCAGCTCTTTAATGAACACTGAAGCTTTCTTT
>TRBJ1-5|TRBV10-3|.|TRBD1
CAAGTGDSNQPQHF
TGTGCCGCGGGGACAGGCGATAGCAATCAGCCCCAGCATTTT
>TRBJ1-3|TRBV5-1|.|TRBD1
CASTHQPGQQTPSGNTIYF
TGCGCCAGCACACACCAACCGGGACAGCAAACACCCTCTGGAAACACCATATATTTT
>TRBJ2-5|TRBV5-8|.|.
CASSLTDSSQETQYF
TGTGCCAGCAGCCTAACGGACAGCTCTCAAGAGACCCAGTACTTC
>TRBJ1-2|TRBV6-5|.|.
CASSYSSGNGYTF
TGTGCCAGCAGTTACTCCTCAGGGAATGGCTACACCTTC
>TRBJ1-1|TRBV7-9|.|.
CASGGPGTEAFF
TGTGCCAGCGGTGGTCCGGGGACTGAAGCTTTCTTT
>TRBJ1-5|TRBV6-1|.|.
CASTGGEWQPQHF
TGTGCCAGCACTGGGGGGGAGTGGCAGCCCCAGCATTTT
>TRBJ1-1|TRBV7-8|once|.
CASSLEDGWTEAFF
TGTGCCAGCAGCTTAGAGGACGGTTGGACTGAAGCTTTCTTT
>TRBJ1-2|TRBV7-9|.|TRBD1
CASSTGTGPLYTF
TGTGCCAGCAGCACCGGGACAGGCCCCTTGTACACCTTC
>TRBJ2-2|TRBV9|few|.
CASSVVSAGELFF
TGTGCCAGCAGCGTAGTATCCGCCGGGGAGCTGTTTTTT
>TRBJ1-1|TRBV7-7|.|TRBD1
CASSSCPGGTEAFF
TGTGCCAGCAGCTCCTGCCCAGGGGGCACTGAAGCTTTCTTT
>TRBJ2-5|TRBV7-9|few|.
CASSSSVETQYF
TGTGCCAGCAGCTCTAGCGTAGAGACCCAGTACTTC
>TRBJ2-1|TRBV4-1|.|.
CASSYETGTHNEQFF
TGTGCCAGCAGCTATGAAACCGGGACGCACAATGAGCAGTTCTTC
>TRBJ2-2|TRBV4-1|.|.
CASSQTGNTGELFF
TGCGCCAGCAGCCAAACAGGGAACACCGGGGAGCTGTTTTTT
>TRBJ2-1|TRBV4-2|.|TRBD1
CASSPAPTGGYSNEQFF
TGTGCCAGCAGCCCCGCCCCGACAGGGGGCTATTCCAATGAGCAGTTCTTC
>TRBJ2-2|TRBV28|.|TRBD1
CASSSASGGTGELFF
TGTGCCAGCAGTTCGGCTTCAGGGGGCACCGGGGAGCTGTTTTTT
>TRBJ2-3|TRBV2|.|.
CASNRNPGLNTDTQYF
TGTGCCAGCAACCGAAACCCGGGACTCAACACAGATACGCAGTATTTT
>TRBJ2-1|TRBV6-1|.|.
CASSEGMNEQFF
TGTGCCAGCAGTGAAGGGATGAATGAGCAGTTCTTC
>TRBJ2-2|TRBV7-9|few|TRBD2
CASGGGNTGELFF
TGTGCCAGCGGGGGGGGAAACACCGGGGAGCTGTTTTTT
>TRBJ1-1|TRBV6-5|.|.
CASSYSPPTEAFF
TGTGCCAGCAGTTACAGTCCCCCCACTGAAGCTTTCTTT
>TRBJ1-4|TRBV30|once|.
CAWSVVGGGYETNEKLFF
TGTGCCTGGAGTGTAGTGGGGGGCGGCTATGAAACTAATGAAAAACTGTTTTTT
>TRBJ1-3|TRBV28|.|.
CASNEYSGNTIYF
TGTGCCAGCAATGAGTACTCTGGAAACACCATATATTTT
>TRBJ2-2|TRBV6-6|.|.
CASSYFATNTGELFF
TGTGCCAGCAGTTACTTTGCGACGAACACCGGGGAGCTGTTTTTT
>TRBJ2-7|TRBV5-6|.|TRBD1
CASSLQGSSYEQYF
TGTGCCAGCAGCTTACAGGGGAGCTCCTACGAGCAGTACTTC
>TRBJ2-2|TRBV28|.|.
CASLRFAGGTGELFF
TGTGCCAGCCTCAGGTTCGCCGGAGGCACCGGGGAGCTGTTTTTT
>TRBJ1-1|TRBV27|.|TRBD1
CASSYGTGETEAFF
TGTGCCAGCAGCTATGGGACAGGGGAGACTGAAGCTTTCTTT
>TRBJ2-5|TRBV7-2|.|TRBD1
CASSSTGGQETQYF
TGTGCCAGCAGCTCCACAGGGGGCCAAGAGACCCAGTACTTC
>TRBJ2-1|TRBV27|.|TRBD2
CASSLSSGGANEQFF
TGTGCCAGCAGTTTATCTAGCGGGGGGGCAAATGAGCAGTTCTTC
>TRBJ2-1|TRBV15|once|TRBD2
CATSGTINSYNEQFF
TGTGCCACGAGCGGGACTATTAACTCCTACAATGAGCAGTTCTTC
>TRBJ1-2|TRBV25-1|.|.
CASSEGNYGYTF
TGTGCCAGCAGTGAGGGAAACTATGGCTACACCTTC
>TRBJ2-1|TRBV15|.|.
CATSRADRYNEQFF
TGTGCCACCAGCAGAGCCGACAGGTACAATGAGCAGTTCTTC